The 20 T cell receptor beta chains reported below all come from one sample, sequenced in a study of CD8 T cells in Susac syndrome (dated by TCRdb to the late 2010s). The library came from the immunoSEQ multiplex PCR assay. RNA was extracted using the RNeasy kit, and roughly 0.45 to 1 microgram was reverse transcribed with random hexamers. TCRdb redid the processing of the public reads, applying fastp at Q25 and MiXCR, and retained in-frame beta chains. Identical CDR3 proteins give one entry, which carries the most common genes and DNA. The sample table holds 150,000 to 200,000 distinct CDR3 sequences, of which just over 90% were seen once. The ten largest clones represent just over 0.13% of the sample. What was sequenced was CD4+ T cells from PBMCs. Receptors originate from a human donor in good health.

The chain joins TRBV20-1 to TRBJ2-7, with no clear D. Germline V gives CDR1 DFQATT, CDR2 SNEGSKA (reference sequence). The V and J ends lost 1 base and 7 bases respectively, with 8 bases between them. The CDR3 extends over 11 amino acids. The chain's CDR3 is CSARGDGEQYF. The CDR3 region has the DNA TGCAGTGCTAGAGGGGATGGGGAGCAGTACTTC.

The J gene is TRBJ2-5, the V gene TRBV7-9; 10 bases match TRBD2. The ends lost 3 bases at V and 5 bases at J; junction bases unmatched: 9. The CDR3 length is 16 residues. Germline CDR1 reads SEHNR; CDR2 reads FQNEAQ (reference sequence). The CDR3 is CASSLGTSVLSETQYF. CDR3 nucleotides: TGTGCCAGCAGCTTGGGGACTAGCGTACTTAGTGAGACCCAGTACTTC.

The CDR3 loop is CSVDADRGQGGYTF. CDR3 in DNA: TGCAGCGTTGATGCGGACAGGGGTCAGGGTGGCTACACCTTC. The chain uses TRBV29-1 and TRBJ1-2; 9 bases fit TRBD1. V shed 3 bases, J shed 7 bases, and the junction held 9 bases outside the gene matches. The germline V gene encodes CDR1 SQVTM and CDR2 ANQGSEA. CDR3 length equals 14 residues.

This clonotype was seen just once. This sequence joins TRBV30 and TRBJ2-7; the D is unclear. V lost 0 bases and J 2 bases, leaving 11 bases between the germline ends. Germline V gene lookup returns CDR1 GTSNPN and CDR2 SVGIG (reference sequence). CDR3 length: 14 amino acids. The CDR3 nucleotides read TGTGCCTGGAGTGTACTCAAGGTTACCTACGAGCAGTACTTC. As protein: CAWSVLKVTYEQYF.

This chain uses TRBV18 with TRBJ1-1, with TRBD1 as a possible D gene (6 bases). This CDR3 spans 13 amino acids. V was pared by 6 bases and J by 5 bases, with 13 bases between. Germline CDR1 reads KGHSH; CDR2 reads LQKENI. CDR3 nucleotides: TGTGCCAGCTCGGCGGACAGTGGGACTGAAGCTTTCTTT. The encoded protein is CASSADSGTEAFF.

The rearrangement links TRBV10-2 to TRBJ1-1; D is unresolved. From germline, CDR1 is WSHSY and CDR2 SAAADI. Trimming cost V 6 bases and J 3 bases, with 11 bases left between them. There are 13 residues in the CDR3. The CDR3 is CASRGRVDTEAFF. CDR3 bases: TGCGCCAGCAGGGGTAGGGTAGACACTGAAGCTTTCTTT.

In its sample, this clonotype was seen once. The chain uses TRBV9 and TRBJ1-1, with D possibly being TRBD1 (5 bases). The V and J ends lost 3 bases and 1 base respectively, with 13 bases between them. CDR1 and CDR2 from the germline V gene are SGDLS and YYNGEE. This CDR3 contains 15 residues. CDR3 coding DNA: TGTGCCAGCAGCGACCAATCAACAGGGAACACTGAAGCTTTCTTT. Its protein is CASSDQSTGNTEAFF.

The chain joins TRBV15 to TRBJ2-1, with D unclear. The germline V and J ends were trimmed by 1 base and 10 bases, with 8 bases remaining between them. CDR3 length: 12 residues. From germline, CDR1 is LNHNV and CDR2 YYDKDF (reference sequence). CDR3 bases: TGTGCCACCAGCAGAGTCACCTTCGAGCAGTTCTTC. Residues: CATSRVTFEQFF.

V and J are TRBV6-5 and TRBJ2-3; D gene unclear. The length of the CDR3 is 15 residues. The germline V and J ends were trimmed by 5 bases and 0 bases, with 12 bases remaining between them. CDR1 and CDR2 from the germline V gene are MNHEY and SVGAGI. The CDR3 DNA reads TGTGCCAGCAGTCCGCAAGGCTACAGCACAGATACGCAGTATTTT. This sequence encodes CASSPQGYSTDTQYF.

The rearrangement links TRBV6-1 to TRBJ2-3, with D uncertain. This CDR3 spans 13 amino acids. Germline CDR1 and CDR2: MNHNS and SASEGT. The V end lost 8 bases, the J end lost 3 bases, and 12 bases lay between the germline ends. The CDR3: CASGQSSTDTQYF. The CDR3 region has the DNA TGTGCCAGCGGGCAGTCATCTACAGATACGCAGTATTTT.

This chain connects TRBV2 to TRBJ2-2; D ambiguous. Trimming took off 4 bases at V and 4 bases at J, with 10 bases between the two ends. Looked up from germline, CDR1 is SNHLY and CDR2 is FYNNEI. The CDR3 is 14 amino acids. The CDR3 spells CASSAIPRTGELFF. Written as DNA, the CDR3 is TGTGCCAGCAGTGCGATCCCACGCACCGGGGAGCTGTTTTTT.

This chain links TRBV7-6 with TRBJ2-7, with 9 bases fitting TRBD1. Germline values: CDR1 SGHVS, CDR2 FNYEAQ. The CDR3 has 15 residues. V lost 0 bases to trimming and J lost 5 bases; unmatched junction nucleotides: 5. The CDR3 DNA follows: TGTGCCAGCAGCTTAGCGGGACAGGGTCGGGACGAGCAGTACTTC. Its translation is CASSLAGQGRDEQYF.

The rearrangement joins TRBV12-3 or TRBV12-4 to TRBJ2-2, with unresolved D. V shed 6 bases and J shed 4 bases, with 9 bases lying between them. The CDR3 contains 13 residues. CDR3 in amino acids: CASRSFGTGELFF. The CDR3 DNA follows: TGTGCCAGCAGGTCCTTCGGCACCGGGGAGCTGTTTTTT.

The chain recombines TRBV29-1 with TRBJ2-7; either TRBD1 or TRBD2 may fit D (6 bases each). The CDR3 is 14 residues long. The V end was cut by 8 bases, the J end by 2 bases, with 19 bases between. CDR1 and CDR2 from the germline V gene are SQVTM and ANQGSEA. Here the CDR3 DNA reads TGCAGCTATCGAAGGAGGGGGTCGGCCTACGAGCAGTACTTC. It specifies CSYRRRGSAYEQYF.

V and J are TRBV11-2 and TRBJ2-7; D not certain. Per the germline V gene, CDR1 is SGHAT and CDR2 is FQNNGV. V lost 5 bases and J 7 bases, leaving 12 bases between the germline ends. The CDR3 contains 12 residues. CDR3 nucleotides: TGTGCCAGCAGCAACGACATCGAAGAGCAGTACTTC. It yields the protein CASSNDIEEQYF.

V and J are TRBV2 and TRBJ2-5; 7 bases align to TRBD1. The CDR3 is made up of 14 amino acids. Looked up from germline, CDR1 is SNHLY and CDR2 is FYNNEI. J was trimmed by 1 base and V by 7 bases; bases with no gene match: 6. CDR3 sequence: CASTEGAVQETQYF. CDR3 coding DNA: TGTGCCAGCACCGAGGGGGCGGTCCAAGAGACCCAGTACTTC.

The CDR3 DNA reads TGTGCCAGCAGGGGGGGGCAATTTAGTTATCAGCAGTTCTTC. Amino acids: CASRGGQFSYQQFF. The V call is TRBV7-2, the J call TRBJ2-1; TRBD2 is a possible D gene (7 bases). This CDR3 region has 14 residues. CDR1 and CDR2 from the germline V gene are SGHTA and FQGNSA. V was cut by 6 bases and J by 11 bases, with 20 bases left in between.

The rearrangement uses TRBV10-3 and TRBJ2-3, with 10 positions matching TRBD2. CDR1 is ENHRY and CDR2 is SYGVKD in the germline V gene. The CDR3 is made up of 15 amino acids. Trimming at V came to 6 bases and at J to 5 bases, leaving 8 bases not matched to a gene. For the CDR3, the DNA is TGTGCCATCAGAGCCACTACTAGCGGGGAAGATACGCAGTATTTT. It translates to CAIRATTSGEDTQYF.

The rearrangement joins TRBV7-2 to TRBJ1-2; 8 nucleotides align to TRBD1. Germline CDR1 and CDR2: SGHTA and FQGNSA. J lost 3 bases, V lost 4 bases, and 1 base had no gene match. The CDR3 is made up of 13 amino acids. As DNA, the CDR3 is TGTGCCAGCAGCTGGACAGGGTACTATGGCTACACCTTC. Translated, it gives CASSWTGYYGYTF.

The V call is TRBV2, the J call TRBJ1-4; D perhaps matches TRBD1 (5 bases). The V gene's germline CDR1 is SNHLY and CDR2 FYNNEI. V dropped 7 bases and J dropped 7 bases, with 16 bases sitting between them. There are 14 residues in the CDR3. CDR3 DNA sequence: TGTGCCAGCAAGACAGAACCATCCAGTGAAAAACTGTTTTTT. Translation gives CASKTEPSSEKLFF.